The clone carrying this TCR beta chain was seen only a few times. Its matching antigen is unknown. The record originates from a study of T cells after yellow fever vaccination. General study results and limits: Post-booster samples contained most primary-vaccination clones (approximately 96% CD4, approximately 88% CD8). Though weaker, the secondary response peaked faster, on day 5 versus 15. There was a possibility that FACS-sorted repertoires contained abundant clonotypes contaminating from the bulk population.

As TCR cDNA was made by 5'RACE template switching, a universal primer site and UMIs were added. TCRdb analysed the 5' RACE reads with MiXCR anew, one entry per CDR3 protein. The profile covers about 320,000 distinct CDR3 sequences, with about 6.9% appearing a single time and roughly 19% taken by the ten largest. The V and J ends lost 0 bases and 6 bases respectively, with 11 bases between them. The CDR3 runs to 14 residues. From germline, CDR1 is SGHDT and CDR2 YYEEEE. The source material was PBMCs, sampled 35 to 50 days after the first yellow fever vaccination. This sequence originates from a young man who received the YFV17D yellow fever vaccine. This chain connects TRBV5-6 to TRBJ2-3; no clear D gene. CDR3 nucleotides: TGTGCCAGCAGCTTGGCCCAGTTGTCGGATACGCAGTATTTT. As protein: CASSLAQLSDTQYF.